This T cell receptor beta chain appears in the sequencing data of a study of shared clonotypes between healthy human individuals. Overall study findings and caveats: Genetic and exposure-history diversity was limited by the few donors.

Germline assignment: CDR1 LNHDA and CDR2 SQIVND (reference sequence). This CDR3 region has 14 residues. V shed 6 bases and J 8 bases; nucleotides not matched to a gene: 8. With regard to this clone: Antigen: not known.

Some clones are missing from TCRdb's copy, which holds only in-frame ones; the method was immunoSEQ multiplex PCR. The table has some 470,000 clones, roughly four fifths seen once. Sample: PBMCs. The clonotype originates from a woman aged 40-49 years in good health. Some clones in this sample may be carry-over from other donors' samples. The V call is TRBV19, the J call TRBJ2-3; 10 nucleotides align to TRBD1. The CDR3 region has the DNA TGTGCCAGTAGAGGAGGGACAGGGGTTGGTACGCAGTATTTT. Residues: CASRGGTGVGTQYF.